This entry describes one TCR beta chain. Original processing notes: Nucleated cell counts were estimated from reference gene primer amplification. The assay was immunoSEQ multiplex PCR, and TCRdb's table has in-frame clones only and misses some. The V and J calls and clone size are taken from that table; D and trimming were inferred from the DNA. This sample has approximately 140,000 clones, with around 91% found just once. This record comes from a study of blood T cell repertoires in COVID-19. Turning to the study itself: Samples of COVID-19 (acute and convalescent) were obtained from the United States, Italy and Spain.

One Seattle source followed patients from active infection through their disease course. V gave up 6 bases and J gave up 2 bases, with 7 bases separating them. Germline V gene lookup returns CDR1 MNHEY and CDR2 SVGAGI. This CDR3 has 12 amino acids. Input material: peripheral blood. This receptor was obtained from a man younger than 35 with COVID-19, enrolled during active disease. This chain uses TRBV6-5 with TRBJ1-1; D gene uncertain. The CDR3 nucleotides are TGTGCCAGCAGGACTCTTAACACTGAAGCTTTCTTT. It is translated as CASRTLNTEAFF.